This T cell receptor beta chain originates from a study of T cell responses to AZD1222 COVID-19 vaccine. At the level of the study: Combined were second doses at about 4 or about 12 weeks.

Profiling relied on immunoSEQ multiplex PCR, and the TCRdb table lists in-frame clones only, not all of them. This sample carries some 150,000 clones, 90% to 95% of them seen once, and the ten largest clones take under 4%. Study results and caveats: Compared with day 0, the breadth and depth of the Spike-specific TCR repertoire rose significantly after two doses of AZD1222.

A single count supports this clone. Its antigen is unknown. This CDR3 comprises 14 residues. Germline CDR1 is KGHSH and CDR2 is LQKENI. J was trimmed by 2 bases and V by 4 bases; bases with no gene match: 3. The chain is built from TRBV18 and TRBJ2-3, with 7 bases identical to TRBD1. Material: peripheral blood, obtained on day 0 of AZD1222 vaccination. This receptor was identified in an adult in good health. The DNA for the CDR3 is TGTGCCAGCTCACTGGGACAGAACACAGATACGCAGTATTTT. Protein product: CASSLGQNTDTQYF.